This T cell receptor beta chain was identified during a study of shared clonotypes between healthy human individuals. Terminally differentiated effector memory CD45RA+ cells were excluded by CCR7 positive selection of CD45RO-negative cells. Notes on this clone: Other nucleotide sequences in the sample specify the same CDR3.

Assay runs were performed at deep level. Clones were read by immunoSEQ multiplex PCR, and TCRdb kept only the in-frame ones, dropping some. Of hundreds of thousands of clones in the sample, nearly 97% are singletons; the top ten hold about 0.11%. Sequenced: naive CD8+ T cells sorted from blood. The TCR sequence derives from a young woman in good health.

Here the CDR3 reads CASSLRGNYEQYF. CDR3 sequence (DNA): TGTGCCAGCAGTTTGCGAGGTAACTACGAGCAGTACTTC. The rearrangement uses TRBV27 and TRBJ2-7; D ambiguous. The V end lost 3 bases, the J end lost 3 bases, and 9 bases lay between the germline ends. This CDR3 has 13 amino acids. The germline gives CDR1 MNHEY, CDR2 SMNVEV (reference sequence).